A selection of T cell receptor beta chains follows, all from one sample in a study of T cells after yellow fever vaccination. TCRdb redid the calling of the 5' RACE reads with MiXCR, one entry per CDR3 protein. The sample carries about 400,000 distinct CDR3 sequences, roughly 10% recorded once. The sample here was PBMCs, taken on the day of the first yellow fever vaccination. The receptors here all came from a man between 18 and 35 years old who received the YFV17D yellow fever vaccine. CDR3s include the opening cysteine and the closing phenylalanine or tryptophan. A D gene is named only where the DNA matches it firmly. Clone size is stated in some rows and not others, as once, few, many or a class when expanded.

J gene | clone size | D gene | V gene | CDR3 DNA | CDR3 protein
TRBJ2-2 | . | . | TRBV5-1 | TGCGCCAGCAGCTTTATAGCCTCTATCACCGGGGAGCTGTTTTTT | CASSFIASITGELFF
TRBJ2-2 | . | . | TRBV19 | TGTGCCAGTAGGGACCTTGGCGGGGAGCTGTTTTTT | CASRDLGGELFF
TRBJ2-2 | once | . | TRBV7-8 | TGTGCCAGCAGCAAGTTACCAGGTTTCCTCGCGAACACCGGGGAGCTGTTTTTT | CASSKLPGFLANTGELFF
TRBJ2-3 | few | . | TRBV11-2 | TGTGCCAGCTCCTCGTGGGTTGGAAATACGCAGTATTTT | CASSSWVGNTQYF
TRBJ2-1 | many | . | TRBV11-2 | TGTGCCAGCAGCTTCAATGAGCAGTTCTTC | CASSFNEQFF
TRBJ2-2 | . | . | TRBV9 | TGTGCCAGCAGCGTAGCTGGGGGGGCCGGCGGGGAGCTGTTTTTT | CASSVAGGAGGELFF
TRBJ2-2 | . | . | TRBV20-1 | TGCCCCCCCCGGACACAGCCCCCCGGGGAGCTGTTTTTT | CPPRTQPPGELFF
TRBJ1-4 | . | TRBD1 | TRBV7-8 | TGTGCCAGCAGCCGTACAGGGGGCGGGAGTGAAAAACTGTTTTTT | CASSRTGGGSEKLFF
TRBJ2-7 | few | . | TRBV27 | TGTGCCAGCAGTCCCTTGGGGTTAGTCTACGAGCAGTACTTC | CASSPLGLVYEQYF
TRBJ2-3 | . | TRBD2 | TRBV11-2 | TGTGCCAGCAGTTCACTAAAAGGACTAGCGGGGAACACAGATACGCAGTATTTT | CASSSLKGLAGNTDTQYF
TRBJ1-5 | few | TRBD1 | TRBV12-3/TRBV12-4 | TGTGCCAGCAGTTTAGCGGGACAGACTAATCAGCCCCAGCATTTT | CASSLAGQTNQPQHF
TRBJ1-5 | few | . | TRBV28 | TGTGCCAGCACCCGGGATCAGCCCCAGCATTTT | CASTRDQPQHF
TRBJ1-1 | . | . | TRBV29-1 | TGCAGCGTTGGGATTATGTCCCACACTGAAGCTTTCTTT | CSVGIMSHTEAFF
TRBJ2-5 | few | . | TRBV10-3 | TGTGCCATCGGTCAACAGGCGCAAGAGACCCAGTACTTC | CAIGQQAQETQYF
TRBJ2-4 | few | TRBD2 | TRBV14 | TGTGCCAGCAGCCAATGGACTAGTCAAAACATTCAGTACTTC | CASSQWTSQNIQYF
TRBJ1-1 | few | . | TRBV5-1 | TGCGCCAGCAGCTTAGGGGTGGCAGGGGACACTGAAGCTTTCTTT | CASSLGVAGDTEAFF
TRBJ2-1 | few | . | TRBV15 | TGTGCCACCAGCGGGGACCGGATCGAGCAGTTCTTC | CATSGDRIEQFF
TRBJ1-6 | . | . | TRBV27 | TGTGCCAGCAGTATGGGATGGTCCAGATCACCCCTCCACTTT | CASSMGWSRSPLHF
TRBJ1-1 | . | TRBD1 | TRBV12-3/TRBV12-4 | TGTGCCAGCGGACAGGGGCCATTTGCGTACACTGAAGCTTTCTTT | CASGQGPFAYTEAFF
TRBJ2-3 | few | . | TRBV6-4 | TGTGCCAGCAGTGCACTTGGGGGGGCCACAGATACGCAGTATTTT | CASSALGGATDTQYF
TRBJ1-2 | . | . | TRBV11-2 | TGTGCCAGCAACCTGTGGCAGGGCGGCTACACCTTC | CASNLWQGGYTF
TRBJ2-2 | . | TRBD1 | TRBV7-3 | TGTGCCAGCAGCCGCCCCCCGGGACAGGGAAACACCGGGGAGCTGTTTTTT | CASSRPPGQGNTGELFF
TRBJ2-1 | . | . | TRBV6-5 | TGTGCCAGCAGTTACTCGAATCGTGGGGGTTCTCCCTACAATGAGCAGTTCTTC | CASSYSNRGGSPYNEQFF
TRBJ2-5 | . | . | TRBV21-1 | TGTGCCAGCAGCAAATATCTCGGACAGGGGTTCTCCCAGTACTTC | CASSKYLGQGFSQYF
TRBJ1-6 | . | . | TRBV6-5 | TGTGCCAGCAGTTACTCGAAGGTTTCACCCCTCCACTTT | CASSYSKVSPLHF
TRBJ1-1 | . | TRBD1 | TRBV29-1 | TGCAGCGGCCGGGACAGCTCTGAAGCTTTCTTT | CSGRDSSEAFF
TRBJ1-2 | . | . | TRBV4-1 | TGCGCCAGCAGCCATGGACTGCAGGGGATTTACTATGGCTACACCTTC | CASSHGLQGIYYGYTF
TRBJ2-2 | . | . | TRBV10-3 | TGTGCCATCAGTGAGTGGGAGGCCGGGGAGCTGTTTTTT | CAISEWEAGELFF
TRBJ2-2 | few | TRBD1 | TRBV19 | TGTGCCAGTAGTATAGATGCTCCCACAGGGGGCTCCACCGGGGAGCTGTTTTTT | CASSIDAPTGGSTGELFF
TRBJ1-5 | few | . | TRBV3-1 | TGTGCCAGCAGCCAAGGGGGGGGTTATAGCAATCAGCCCCAGCATTTT | CASSQGGGYSNQPQHF
TRBJ2-1 | few | . | TRBV7-8 | TGTGCCAGCAGCTTGGGGCCAAAGGGTCGTCTCAATGAGCAGTTCTTC | CASSLGPKGRLNEQFF
TRBJ2-5 | . | . | TRBV12-3/TRBV12-4 | TGTGCCAGCAGTTTAATTGCCGAGACCCAGTACTTC | CASSLIAETQYF
TRBJ1-1 | many | . | TRBV5-1 | TGCGCCAGCAGCGGAACAACCCCGGGACATGTCACGTCGGCGAACACTGAAGCTTTCTTT | CASSGTTPGHVTSANTEAFF
TRBJ2-1 | many | TRBD2 | TRBV30 | TGTGCCTGGAGTCCGCTAGCGGGGGCCAATGAGCAGTTCTTC | CAWSPLAGANEQFF
TRBJ2-5 | few | TRBD2 | TRBV5-1 | TGCGCCAGCAGCTTTGTAGCGGGGAGCCAAGAGACCCAGTACTTC | CASSFVAGSQETQYF
TRBJ1-2 | few | . | TRBV7-9 | TGTGCCAGCAGCCGAGCTTTGGGTGGGGGCTACACCTTC | CASSRALGGGYTF
TRBJ1-2 | few | . | TRBV4-1 | TGCGCCAGCAGCCAAGCCTACGCCTATGGCTACACCTTC | CASSQAYAYGYTF
TRBJ2-3 | few | . | TRBV6-2/TRBV6-3 | TGTGCCAGCAGCTACGCGGTCCCCACAGATACGCAGTATTTT | CASSYAVPTDTQYF
TRBJ2-7 | few | . | TRBV7-9 | TGTGCCAGCAGCTTAGGCGGAGCCGCATCAATAGAGCAGTACTTC | CASSLGGAASIEQYF
TRBJ2-5 | few | TRBD2 | TRBV7-9 | TGTGCCAGCAGCCCTCCGGGACTAGCGGACCAAGAGACCCAGTACTTC | CASSPPGLADQETQYF
TRBJ2-1 | . | TRBD1 | TRBV7-2 | TGTGCCAGCAGCTTAAACAGGGGTTACTACAATGAGCAGTTCTTC | CASSLNRGYYNEQFF
TRBJ2-2 | . | . | TRBV7-2 | TGTGCCAGCAGACAAGACCGGAACACCGGGGAGCTGTTTTTT | CASRQDRNTGELFF
TRBJ2-2 | . | TRBD2 | TRBV5-4 | TGTGCCAGCAGCTTGCCGGGGGGGAACACCGGGGAGCTGTTTTTT | CASSLPGGNTGELFF
TRBJ2-7 | . | . | TRBV5-1 | TGCGCCAGCAGCCTCGAGAATATACCGTACGAGCAGTACTTC | CASSLENIPYEQYF
TRBJ1-4 | few | TRBD1 | TRBV6-1 | TGTGCCAGCAGTGAAAACAGGGGTCGTGAAAAACTGTTTTTT | CASSENRGREKLFF
TRBJ2-3 | few | TRBD1 | TRBV7-3 | TGTGCCAGCAGCTTGACAGGGACCCTCACAGATACGCAGTATTTT | CASSLTGTLTDTQYF
TRBJ1-4 | many | TRBD1 | TRBV4-2 | TGTGCCAGCAGCGGGGGACAGGGGGCGGCTAATGAAAAACTGTTTTTT | CASSGGQGAANEKLFF
TRBJ2-2 | . | TRBD1 | TRBV30 | TGTGCCTCCAAACGACAGGGTCCGGGCACCGGGGAGCTGTTTTTT | CASKRQGPGTGELFF
TRBJ2-1 | few | . | TRBV29-1 | TGCAGCGTCTTCGGGACTTCAAACGATCATGAGCAGTTCTTC | CSVFGTSNDHEQFF
TRBJ2-2 | . | . | TRBV4-1 | TGCGCCAGCACCTCGGCCGGGGAGCTGTTTTTT | CASTSAGELFF
TRBJ2-1 | . | . | TRBV2 | TGTGCCAGCAGTGATGGGACCTACTCCTACAATGAGCAGTTCTTC | CASSDGTYSYNEQFF
TRBJ2-5 | few | TRBD2 | TRBV7-2 | TGTGCCAGCAGCGCGACTAGCGGGCAAGAGACCCAGTACTTC | CASSATSGQETQYF
TRBJ2-6 | many | . | TRBV20-1 | TGCAGTGCTAGCAGGTCTGGGGCCAACGTCCTGACTTTC | CSASRSGANVLTF
TRBJ1-1 | few | . | TRBV10-3 | TGTGCCATCAGTACTGGGGGGACTGAAGCTTTCTTT | CAISTGGTEAFF